These 7 T cell receptor beta chains were sequenced from one sample in a study of T cell repertoires in cytomegalovirus infection. TCRdb reprocessed the reads via MiXCR and lists one record per CDR3 protein. This sample has under 350,000 distinct CDR3 sequences, with 8% to 10% found just once. Sequences were obtained from PBMCs. The origin of the receptors is a human donor in good health (CMV status not recorded). Some clones in this sample may be carry-over from other donors' samples.

The rearrangement links TRBV19 to TRBJ1-5; 8 nucleotides line up with TRBD1. Germline assignment: CDR1 LNHDA and CDR2 SQIVND (reference sequence). V was pared by 3 bases and J by 4 bases, with 8 bases of the junction left unmatched. The CDR3 sequence is 16 residues long. As DNA, the CDR3 is TGTGCCAGTAGTATGCCGGACAGGGCTTCTAATCAGCCCCAGCATTTT. Translated, it gives CASSMPDRASNQPQHF. Drawing the rest from reference TRBV19 and TRBJ1-5, the complete variable domain is DGGITQSPKYLFRKEGQNVTLSCEQNLNHDAMYWYRQDPGQGLRLIYYSQIVNDFQKGDIAEGYSVSREKKESFPLTVTSAQKNPTAFYLCASSMPDRASNQPQHFGDGTRLSIL.

This clonotype was detected many times. V and J are TRBV28 and TRBJ1-2; D remains unclear. With 6 bases removed from V and 3 bases from J, the gap between germline ends came to 17 bases. CDR1 MDHEN and CDR2 SYDVKM come from the germline V gene. The CDR3 covers 15 residues. CDR3 coding DNA: TGTGCCAGCAGATTTAACCGGGCTAGCCACTATGGCTACACCTTC. This encodes CASRFNRASHYGYTF.

This clonotype was observed a few times. The rearrangement joins TRBV15 to TRBJ1-2; D is possibly TRBD1 (6 bases). Germline assignment: CDR1 LNHNV and CDR2 YYDKDF (reference sequence). V was cut by 4 bases and J by 5 bases, with 14 bases left in between. This CDR3 comprises 14 residues. In DNA form, the CDR3 reads TGTGCCACCAGCACCTACCAGGGGAAGTATGGCTACACCTTC. This encodes CATSTYQGKYGYTF. Based on the CDR3 plus reference TRBV15 and TRBJ1-2, the full variable domain is DAMVIQNPRYQVTQFGKPVTLSCSQTLNHNVMYWYQQKSSQAPKLLFHYYDKDFNNEADTPDNFQSRRPNTSFCFLDIRSPGLGDTAMYLCATSTYQGKYGYTFGSGTRLTVV.

This clonotype was seen ten or more times. This rearrangement joins TRBV7-9 to TRBJ1-3, with unresolved D. Germline V lookup: CDR1 SEHNR, CDR2 FQNEAQ (reference sequence). Trimming shortened V by 5 bases and J by 0 bases, and 20 bases separated the two germline ends. There are 18 residues in the CDR3. The CDR3 region is CASSPTPPWRDSGNTIYF. The CDR3 DNA reads as TGTGCCAGCAGCCCCACGCCCCCTTGGCGGGACTCTGGAAACACCATATATTTT.

Many counts were recorded for this clonotype. The rearrangement joins TRBV12-3 or TRBV12-4 to TRBJ1-2; D remains unclear. The CDR3 runs 11 residues. Trimming stripped 4 bases from V and 3 bases from J, with 3 bases between. The CDR3 coding sequence is TGTGCCAGCAGTTCACACTATGGCTACACCTTC. This codes for CASSSHYGYTF.

This clonotype was seen repeatedly, ten times or more. The chain carries TRBV6-2 or TRBV6-3 and TRBJ1-1; possible D gene TRBD1, 5 bases. The V gene's germline CDR1 is MNHEY and CDR2 SVGEGT. The CDR3 sequence is 16 residues long. Trimming removed 6 bases from V and 1 base from J, with 18 bases in between. This CDR3 reads CASSYDPGRKNTEAFF. The CDR3 nucleotides read TGTGCCAGCAGCTACGATCCGGGGCGTAAGAACACTGAAGCTTTCTTT.

There are many counts of this clonotype. The chain recombines TRBV6-6 with TRBJ1-5; 7 nucleotides align to TRBD1. The CDR3 spans 16 residues. V shed 4 bases, J shed 0 bases, and the junction held 6 bases outside the gene matches. Germline values: CDR1 MNHNY, CDR2 SVGAGI (reference sequence). The CDR3 region has the DNA TGTGCCAGCAGTTCGGGACAGCAATATAGCAATCAGCCCCAGCATTTT. It translates to CASSSGQQYSNQPQHF.